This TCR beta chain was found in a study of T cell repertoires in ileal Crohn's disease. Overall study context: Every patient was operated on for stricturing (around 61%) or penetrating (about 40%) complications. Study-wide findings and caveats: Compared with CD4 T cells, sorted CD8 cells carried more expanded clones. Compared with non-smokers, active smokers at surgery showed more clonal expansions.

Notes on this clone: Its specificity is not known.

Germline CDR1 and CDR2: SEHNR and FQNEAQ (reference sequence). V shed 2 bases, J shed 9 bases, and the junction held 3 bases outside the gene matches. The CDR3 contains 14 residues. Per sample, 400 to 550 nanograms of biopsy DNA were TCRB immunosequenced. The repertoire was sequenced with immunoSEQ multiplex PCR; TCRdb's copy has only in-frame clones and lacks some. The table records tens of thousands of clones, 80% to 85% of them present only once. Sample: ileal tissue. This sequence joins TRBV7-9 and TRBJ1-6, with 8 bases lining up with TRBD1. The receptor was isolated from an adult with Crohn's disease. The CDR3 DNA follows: TGTGCCAGCAGCTTAATACAGGGGGGTTCACCCCTCCACTTT. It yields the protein CASSLIQGGSPLHF.